A single sample gave rise to the 21 T cell receptor beta chains below, sequenced in a study of CD8+ T cells in alopecia areata (dated by TCRdb to the late 2010s). Library preparation used the immunoSEQ multiplex PCR assay. RNA was extracted from all samples and reverse transcribed into cDNA as template for TCR sequencing. The table comes from immuneACCESS by way of TCRdb, which keeps in-frame sequences with V and J called. Part of the clones is missing from these tables; in studies checked, under half for an unresolved V gene and the rest for unknown reasons. The sample yields roughly 130,000 clones; 58% were counted once. The ten largest clones represent roughly 4.8% of the sample. What this sample's time point label stands for: baseline before oral tofacitinib. Sequences were derived from CD4+ T cells sorted from blood, sampled at week 0. The receptors derive from a human donor with alopecia areata.

The gene calls are TRBV4-3 and TRBJ1-5; D is unclear. CDR1 is LGHNA and CDR2 is YSLEER in the germline V gene. The CDR3 extends over 15 amino acids. Trimming left V 0 bases short and J 4 bases short, with 10 bases between. The chain's CDR3 is CASSQDLARNQPQHF. The CDR3 DNA is TGCGCCAGCAGCCAAGATCTAGCCAGGAATCAGCCCCAGCATTTT.

The V gene is TRBV5-1, the J gene TRBJ2-5; D remains ambiguous. The V and J ends lost 0 bases and 0 bases respectively, with 3 bases between them. The germline gives CDR1 SGHRS, CDR2 YFSETQ. The CDR3 is 13 residues long. In DNA form, the CDR3 reads TGCGCCAGCAGCTTGGACCACCAAGAGACCCAGTACTTC. Encoded protein: CASSLDHQETQYF.

The chain recombines TRBV2 with TRBJ1-2, with TRBD1 matching 12 bases. Per germline, CDR1 SNHLY and CDR2 FYNNEI. The CDR3 contains 17 residues. The V and J ends lost 2 bases and 8 bases, in that order; junction bases with no gene match: 12. The CDR3 spells CASSETGTGGGERGYTF. The CDR3 region has the DNA TGTGCCAGCAGTGAAACCGGGACAGGGGGCGGGGAGCGCGGCTACACCTTC.

The chain employs TRBV29-1 and TRBJ2-3; tentative D call: TRBD2 (6 bases). The CDR3 has 12 residues. The germline V and J ends were trimmed by 5 bases and 8 bases, with 14 bases remaining between them. Germline CDR1 SQVTM, CDR2 ANQGSEA. The CDR3 coding sequence is TGCAGCGTTCCTAACCAGGGAGGTACGCAGTATTTT. Protein product: CSVPNQGGTQYF.

The genes are TRBV9 and TRBJ2-3; tentative D call: TRBD1 (5 bases). Trimming stripped 0 bases from V and 2 bases from J, with 19 bases between. The V gene's germline CDR1 is SGDLS and CDR2 YYNGEE. The CDR3 runs to 18 residues. CDR3 loop: CASSVGHRLTETTDTQYF. The CDR3 DNA follows: TGTGCCAGCAGCGTAGGTCACAGGTTGACTGAGACCACAGATACGCAGTATTTT. Filled out from reference TRBV9 and TRBJ2-3, the complete variable domain reads DSGVTQTPKHLITATGQRVTLRCSPRSGDLSVYWYQQSLDQGLQFLIQYYNGEERAKGNILERFSAQQFPDLHSELNLSSLELGDSALYFCASSVGHRLTETTDTQYFGPGTRLTVL.

V gene TRBV30 combines with J gene TRBJ1-5; unclear D gene. From germline, CDR1 is GTSNPN and CDR2 SVGIG (reference sequence). This CDR3 comprises 12 residues. V lost 0 bases and J lost 7, with 7 bases in between. The CDR3 DNA reads TGTGCCTGGAGTGTCGATTACCAGCCCCAGCATTTT. The encoded protein is CAWSVDYQPQHF.

The chain recombines TRBV11-3 with TRBJ2-1, with a tentative D call TRBD1 (5 bases). V was shortened by 4 bases and J by 7 bases, with 8 bases between the two germline ends. CDR3 length: 12 amino acids. The germline CDR1 and CDR2 sequences are SGHNT and YENEEA. The CDR3 is CASSSGMNEQFF. The CDR3 DNA reads as TGTGCCAGCAGCTCAGGGATGAATGAGCAGTTCTTC.

The chain is built from TRBV7-9 and TRBJ2-1; D unresolved. The V gene's germline CDR1 is SEHNR and CDR2 FQNEAQ (reference sequence). The V gene lost 6 bases and the J gene lost 2 bases, with 14 bases spanning the gap. This CDR3 is built from 15 residues. The CDR3 region has the DNA TGTGCCAGCAGTCGTCTAGGTGTTACCTACAATGAGCAGTTCTTC. Translating it yields CASSRLGVTYNEQFF.

This clone was found once. The chain carries TRBV6-5 and TRBJ2-7; D is ambiguous. The CDR3 runs 11 residues. Germline CDR1 and CDR2: MNHEY and SVGAGI. V was cut by 5 bases and J by 9 bases, with 11 bases left in between. The chain's CDR3 is CASSNLWGQYF. CDR3 nucleotides: TGTGCCAGCAGTAACCTGTGGGGGCAGTACTTC.

The J gene is TRBJ1-2, the V gene TRBV2; D gene ambiguous. V was shortened by 3 bases and J by 5 bases, with 7 bases between the two germline ends. This CDR3 is 12 amino acids long. Germline CDR1 and CDR2: SNHLY and FYNNEI. Here the CDR3 reads CASSEENYGYTF. CDR3 nucleotides: TGTGCCAGCAGTGAGGAAAATTATGGCTACACCTTC.

The rearrangement joins TRBV4-1 to TRBJ2-7, with 12 bases lining up with TRBD2. This CDR3 is built from 17 residues. Germline values: CDR1 MGHRA, CDR2 YSYEKL. Losses at the gene ends were 4 bases for V and 4 bases for J; bases not matched to a gene: 11. Here the CDR3 DNA reads TGCGCCAGCAGCCGTGTTGATATGGGACTAGCGGGTTACGAGCAGTACTTC. Protein: CASSRVDMGLAGYEQYF.

V is TRBV15 and J is TRBJ1-4; D remains ambiguous. Between the trimmed V and J ends, which lost 8 bases and 7 bases, there was a span of 14 bases. This CDR3 is 13 amino acids long. Germline-derived CDR1 and CDR2 are LNHNV and YYDKDF (reference sequence). CDR3 amino acids: CATQSVRSEKLFF. The CDR3 region has the DNA TGTGCCACCCAGAGCGTCCGTAGTGAAAAACTGTTTTTT.

J is TRBJ2-5 and V is TRBV27; unclear D gene. The V end was cut by 3 bases, the J end by 1 base, with 12 bases between. Per the germline V gene, CDR1 is MNHEY and CDR2 is SMNVEV (reference sequence). CDR3 length: 15 amino acids. The CDR3, as DNA: TGTGCCAGCAGTTTGTTTTCTGCCATCCAAGAGACCCAGTACTTC. This encodes CASSLFSAIQETQYF.

The gene calls are TRBV2 and TRBJ1-5; D is unresolved. The CDR3 spans 13 residues. Germline CDR1 and CDR2: SNHLY and FYNNEI. Trimming shortened V by 6 bases and J by 4 bases, and 10 bases separated the two germline ends. The CDR3 sequence: CASRGSGNQPQHF. Here the CDR3 DNA reads TGTGCCAGCAGGGGGTCCGGGAATCAGCCCCAGCATTTT.

This chain links TRBV5-4 with TRBJ2-4; 9 positions match TRBD2. This CDR3 is 16 amino acids long. The germline V gene has CDR1 SGHNT and CDR2 YYREEE (reference sequence). V was clipped by 3 bases and J by 0 bases; unmatched bases: 4. Here the CDR3 reads CASSSSGGIAKNIQYF. The DNA of the CDR3 is TGTGCCAGCAGCTCGAGCGGGGGGATAGCCAAAAACATTCAGTACTTC.

V is TRBV18 and J is TRBJ2-1; a possible D gene is TRBD1 (5 bases). In germline, CDR1 is KGHSH, CDR2 LQKENI. This CDR3 is built from 14 residues. V was clipped by 0 bases and J by 4 bases, with 7 bases between them. The CDR3 region has the DNA TGTGCCAGCTCACCACCGACAGTTTACAATGAGCAGTTCTTC. This translates into CASSPPTVYNEQFF.

The rearrangement joins TRBV5-6 to TRBJ1-2, with D uncertain. Looked up from germline, CDR1 is SGHDT and CDR2 is YYEEEE. V lost 4 bases to trimming and J lost 3 bases, with 10 bases between them. The CDR3 is 13 residues long. For the CDR3, the DNA is TGTGCCAGCAGCCCTGGGGTGGACTATGGCTACACCTTC. Residues: CASSPGVDYGYTF.

The V and J genes are TRBV7-2 and TRBJ1-5, with D perhaps matching TRBD1 (6 bases). In germline, CDR1 is SGHTA, CDR2 FQGNSA. The CDR3 is made up of 14 amino acids. V was pared by 5 bases and J by 9 bases, with 17 bases between. The CDR3 loop is CASSLGQPIWPQHF. The DNA for the CDR3 is TGTGCCAGCAGCCTCGGACAGCCTATATGGCCCCAGCATTTT.

J is TRBJ1-2 and V is TRBV2; no clear D gene. Between the trimmed V and J ends, which lost 2 bases and 4 bases, there was a span of 11 bases. The CDR3 sequence is 14 residues long. Germline CDR1 is SNHLY and CDR2 is FYNNEI. CDR3 region: CASSERPDSYGYTF. The CDR3 region has the DNA TGTGCCAGCAGTGAACGCCCAGATTCCTATGGCTACACCTTC.

This chain uses TRBV4-1 with TRBJ1-2, with D possibly matching TRBD1 (5 bases). From germline, CDR1 is MGHRA and CDR2 YSYEKL. Trimming removed 0 bases at V and 8 bases at J, with 7 bases between. The CDR3 has 12 residues. The CDR3: CASSQESGGYTF. The DNA of the CDR3 is TGCGCCAGCAGCCAAGAGTCAGGGGGCTACACCTTC.

V and J are TRBV28 and TRBJ1-2, with TRBD1 matching over 7 bases. The germline gives CDR1 MDHEN, CDR2 SYDVKM. The CDR3 covers 13 residues. Unmatched junction bases numbered 5, after V lost 2 bases and J lost 8 bases. Written as DNA, the CDR3 is TGTGCCAGCAGTTTAGGGCAGGGGGACGGCTACACCTTC. This translates into CASSLGQGDGYTF.